Only a few counts were recorded for the clone carrying this TCR beta chain. What it binds is unknown. CDR1 is SGDLS and CDR2 is YYNGEE in the germline V gene. V was cut by 3 bases and J by 8 bases, with 18 bases left in between. CDR3 size: 15 residues. This sample is drawn from a study of response to subunit inactivated influenza vaccine. TCRdb reanalysed the RT-PCR reads using MiXCR and keeps one entry per CDR3 protein. The profile shows about 700,000 distinct CDR3 sequences, more than 11% of them singletons. Study-level results: Researchers suggested that each seasonal influenza vaccination recruits few new T cells.

The TCR sequence derives from a man in his forties or fifties who received an inactivated influenza vaccine. The chain links TRBV9 to TRBJ2-1, with a possible D match to TRBD1 (6 bases). Source: PBMCs from blood, taken roughly 2 weeks before vaccination. CDR3 sequence (DNA): TGTGCCAGCAGCGACCGACAGGTTGTTTTCGATGAGCAGTTCTTC. It specifies CASSDRQVVFDEQFF.